This T cell receptor (beta chain) was identified in a study of Tregs in tolerant kidney transplant recipients. This table comes from immunoSEQ multiplex PCR, and its TCRdb copy is limited to in-frame clones, with some not included. The sample holds approximately 35,000 clones. Notes on this clone: Antigen specificity is unknown. With the read ending 3 residues before the CDR3 end, the germline J gene is used to fill in that end.

Study outcomes and limitations: Activated donor B cell expansion appeared to reveal the most relevant donor-specific TCRbeta repertoire. Tolerant patients' donor-specific Tregs expanded beyond overall Tregs, suggesting antigen-driven growth.

Germline-derived CDR1 and CDR2 are SGHVS and FNYEAQ. CDR3 length: 14 amino acids. The sequencing here drew on CD8+ T cells from blood, taken before the transplant. The J gene is TRBJ1-2, the V gene TRBV7-6; D remains unclear. This receptor was obtained from a human donor who received a combined kidney and bone marrow transplant. Here the CDR3 reads CASSLAQAGWGYTF. The sequenced CDR3 bases are TGTGCCAGCAGCTTAGCGCAGGCAGGTTGGGGC.